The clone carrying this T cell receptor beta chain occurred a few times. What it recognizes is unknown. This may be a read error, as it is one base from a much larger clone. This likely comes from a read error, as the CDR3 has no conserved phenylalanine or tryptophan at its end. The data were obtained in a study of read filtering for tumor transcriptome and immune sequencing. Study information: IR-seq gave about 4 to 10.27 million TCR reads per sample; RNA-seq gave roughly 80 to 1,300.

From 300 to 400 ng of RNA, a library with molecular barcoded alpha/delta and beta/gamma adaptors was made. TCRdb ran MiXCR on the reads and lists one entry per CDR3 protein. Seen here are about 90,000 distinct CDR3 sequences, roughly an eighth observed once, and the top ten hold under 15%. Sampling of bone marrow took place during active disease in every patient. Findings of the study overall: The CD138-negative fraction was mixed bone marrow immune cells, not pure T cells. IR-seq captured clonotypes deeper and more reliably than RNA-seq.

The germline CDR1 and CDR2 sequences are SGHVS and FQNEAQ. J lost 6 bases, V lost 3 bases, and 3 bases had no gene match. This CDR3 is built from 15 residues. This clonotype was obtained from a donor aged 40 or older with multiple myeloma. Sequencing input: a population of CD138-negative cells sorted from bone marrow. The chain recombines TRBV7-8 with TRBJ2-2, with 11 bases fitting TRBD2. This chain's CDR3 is CASSFTSGSAGELFL. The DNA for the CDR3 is TGTGCCAGCAGCTTCACTAGCGGGAGTGCCGGGGAGCTGTTTCTT.